This entry lists 26 T cell receptor beta chains sequenced from one sample in a study of CD8+CD57+ T cells in acquired aplastic anemia. The TCR beta profiling, which covered VDJ combination and CDR3 sequence, was carried out using genomic DNA as the template. One entry per CDR3 protein, called by TCRdb with MiXCR from the reads. This table holds a few hundred thousand distinct CDR3 sequences, around three fifths found once. Sequencing input: sorted CD4+, CD8+, or CD8+CD57+ T cells (not recorded which) from PBMCs. These receptors originate from a human donor with severe aplastic anemia or a healthy control (not recorded which).

The chain recombines TRBV6-1 with TRBJ1-2; D is perhaps TRBD1 (6 bases). Germline CDR1 is MNHNS and CDR2 is SASEGT. CDR3 size: 12 residues. The V end was cut by 6 bases, the J end by 6 bases, with 11 bases between. This CDR3 is CASRRGSHGYTF. In DNA form, the CDR3 reads TGTGCCAGCAGGAGGGGGTCCCATGGCTACACCTTC.

The chain recombines TRBV19 with TRBJ2-7; 9 bases map to TRBD1. Germline V gene lookup returns CDR1 LNHDA and CDR2 SQIVND (reference sequence). The CDR3 runs to 14 residues. Trimming took 3 bases from V and 5 from J; bases not matched to a gene: 5. The CDR3 coding sequence is TGTGCCAGTAGTATCGGGACAGGGAAAGACGAGCAGTACTTC. It yields the protein CASSIGTGKDEQYF.

This clonotype was observed many times. The chain couples TRBV5-1 to TRBJ1-2; 7 nucleotides agree with TRBD1. Germline CDR1 reads SGHRS; CDR2 reads YFSETQ. This CDR3 is built from 14 residues. V trimming: 0 bases; J trimming: 7 bases; junction bases outside the gene matches: 6. CDR3 sequence: CASSLGGQIAGYTF. The CDR3 DNA sequence: TGCGCCAGCAGCTTGGGGGGACAGATTGCTGGCTACACCTTC. The full variable domain, its missing parts supplied by reference TRBV5-1 and TRBJ1-2, is KAGVTQTPRYLIKTRGQQVTLSCSPISGHRSVSWYQQTPGQGLQFLFEYFSETQRNKGNFPGRFSGRQFSNSRSEMNVSTLELGDSALYLCASSLGGQIAGYTFGSGTRLTVV.

This clonotype has a count of ten or more. The chain has TRBV12-3 or TRBV12-4 and TRBJ1-6; TRBD1 might be the D (6 bases). Trimming cost V 6 bases and J 9 bases, with 18 bases left between them. This CDR3 has 15 residues. In DNA form, the CDR3 reads TGTGCCAGCAGCAAGGACAGCGGGCGCATTTCACCCCTCCACTTT. Its protein is CASSKDSGRISPLHF.

At least ten counts were recorded for this clonotype. This chain connects TRBV11-2 to TRBJ2-2, with 12 bases fitting TRBD2. V shed 1 base, J shed 6 bases, and the junction held 6 bases outside the gene matches. The CDR3 covers 17 residues. The germline CDR1 and CDR2 sequences are SGHAT and FQNNGV. The CDR3 loop reads CASSLARRLAGAGELFF. CDR3 in DNA: TGTGCCAGCAGCTTAGCACGAAGACTAGCGGGGGCCGGGGAGCTGTTTTTT. The full variable domain, with the rest looked up from reference TRBV11-2 and TRBJ2-2, is EAGVAQSPRYKIIEKRQSVAFWCNPISGHATLYWYQQILGQGPKLLIQFQNNGVVDDSQLPKDRFSAERLKGVDSTLKIQPAKLEDSAVYLCASSLARRLAGAGELFFGEGSRLTVL.

This rearrangement joins TRBV5-6 to TRBJ2-7, with D possibly TRBD2 on 5 matching bases. The CDR3 consists of 13 residues. Deletions cut 1 base from V and 12 bases from J, with 17 bases between. Germline CDR1 SGHDT, CDR2 YYEEEE. CDR3 nucleotides: TGTGCCAGCAGCTTGTTAGGGCAGGAACTAGGGTACTTC. Encoded protein: CASSLLGQELGYF.

The J gene is TRBJ2-1, the V gene TRBV7-9; TRBD1 matches 8 bases. With 4 bases clipped from V and 8 bases from J, the junction kept 10 bases outside the gene matches. CDR3 length equals 15 residues. Germline values: CDR1 SEHNR, CDR2 FQNEAQ (reference sequence). The CDR3 nucleotides are TGTGCCAGCAGCTGGGGACAGGTGGGTGGTGATGAGCAGTTCTTC. It codes for CASSWGQVGGDEQFF.

The CDR3 reads CASSEIGSRNTIYF. CDR3 bases: TGTGCCAGCAGTGAAATCGGGTCCCGGAACACCATATATTTT. The genes are TRBV7-2 and TRBJ1-3; D unresolved. CDR1 and CDR2 (germline): SGHTA, FQGNSA. The CDR3 length is 14 residues. Trimming removed 6 bases from V and 7 bases from J, with 16 bases in between.

The J gene is TRBJ1-2, the V gene TRBV10-3; 8 nucleotides line up with TRBD1. CDR1 ENHRY and CDR2 SYGVKD come from the germline V gene. J lost 6 bases, V lost 3 bases, and 6 bases had no gene match. This CDR3 region has 14 residues. As DNA, the CDR3 is TGTGCCATCAGTGATTGGGCACAGGGGGATGGCTACACCTTC. It specifies CAISDWAQGDGYTF.

This chain uses TRBV6-2 or TRBV6-3 with TRBJ1-5; D is unresolved. CDR1 is MNHEY, CDR2 SVGEGT, per germline. Trimming left V 10 bases short and J 9 bases short, with 16 bases between. The CDR3 runs to 12 residues. CDR3 coding DNA: TGTGCCACCCGGGAGGGTATTATGCCCCAGCATTTT. Translated, it gives CATREGIMPQHF.

V and J are TRBV10-2 and TRBJ2-3, with D tentatively TRBD1 (5 bases). The V end lost 5 bases, the J end lost 3 bases, and 12 bases lay between the germline ends. The CDR3 sequence is 14 residues long. The germline V gene has CDR1 WSHSY and CDR2 SAAADI. The CDR3 sequence is CASSPLSGTDTQYF. CDR3 coding DNA: TGCGCCAGCAGTCCCCTATCAGGGACAGATACGCAGTATTTT.

This clonotype was seen once. This chain joins TRBV11-1 and TRBJ2-6; 7 nucleotides agree with TRBD1. The germline V gene encodes CDR1 SGHAT and CDR2 FQDESV (reference sequence). Losses at the gene ends were 4 bases for V and 4 bases for J; bases not matched to a gene: 4. The CDR3 has 15 residues. The DNA for the CDR3 is TGTGCCAGCAGCTCGCAGGACAGGGGGGCCAACGTCCTGACTTTC. It codes for CASSSQDRGANVLTF.

This clonotype was counted only a few times. An end of the junction differs from the germline gene, which may be a read error. The chain is built from TRBV7-7 and TRBJ2-5; maybe TRBD1 (6 bases). CDR1 and CDR2 from the germline V gene are SSHAT and FNYEAQ (reference sequence). The CDR3 is made up of 15 amino acids. In DNA, the CDR3 is TGTGCTAGCAGCTTAGGGGGACACAACCAAGAGACCCAGTACTTC. Amino acids: CASSLGGHNQETQYF.

This clonotype was picked up a small number of times. The chain combines TRBV4-1 with TRBJ1-6; no definite D call. Germline V CDR1 and CDR2: MGHRA, YSYEKL. Trimming shortened V by 0 bases and J by 10 bases, and 1 base separated the two germline ends. This CDR3 is built from 11 residues. The CDR3 DNA reads as TGCGCCAGCAGCCAAGAATCACCCCTCCACTTT. Its translation is CASSQESPLHF.

This clonotype came up many times. The CDR3 region is CSASETGGRTDTQYF. In DNA form, the CDR3 reads TGCAGTGCTAGCGAGACAGGGGGGCGCACAGATACGCAGTATTTT. The V and J genes are TRBV20-1 and TRBJ2-3; 9 nucleotides align to TRBD1. This CDR3 has 15 residues. Germline V gene sequence: CDR1 DFQATT, CDR2 SNEGSKA (reference sequence). Losses at the gene ends were 3 bases for V and 1 base for J; bases not matched to a gene: 5.

The chain is built from TRBV24-1 and TRBJ1-6; TRBD1 is a possible D gene (5 bases). Germline CDR1 and CDR2: KGHDR and SFDVKD. This CDR3 has 17 residues. Trimming stripped 3 bases from V and 8 bases from J, with 19 bases between. CDR3 nucleotides: TGTGCCACCAGTGATAGCCTGCTCCGGGGGAAAGATTCACCCCTCCACTTT. Encoded protein: CATSDSLLRGKDSPLHF.

This clonotype was counted at least ten times. The chain combines TRBV7-2 with TRBJ2-7; the D is unclear. The CDR3 runs 15 residues. Germline V gene sequence: CDR1 SGHTA, CDR2 FQGNSA. V lost 5 bases and J 2 bases, leaving 16 bases between the germline ends. Here the CDR3 reads CASSPLLTGAYEQYF. The CDR3 nucleotides are TGTGCCAGCAGCCCCTTGCTGACGGGTGCCTACGAGCAGTACTTC.

The chain carries TRBV7-9 and TRBJ1-6; D is possibly TRBD1 (5 bases). The CDR3 covers 14 residues. Germline values: CDR1 SEHNR, CDR2 FQNEAQ (reference sequence). V dropped 7 bases and J dropped 9 bases, with 16 bases sitting between them. In nucleotides, the CDR3 is TGTGCCAGCATCTCTCAGGCAGGGAGTTCACCCCTCCACTTT. Encoded protein: CASISQAGSSPLHF.

This clonotype showed up many times. The chain couples TRBV5-6 to TRBJ2-2; TRBD2 agrees at 14 bases. The CDR3 totals 16 residues. Unmatched junction bases numbered 2, after V lost 3 bases and J lost 4 bases. Per germline, CDR1 SGHDT and CDR2 YYEEEE. The CDR3, as DNA: TGTGCCAGCAGCTGGACTAGCGGGGGGACCACCGGGGAGCTGTTTTTT. As protein: CASSWTSGGTTGELFF.

This clonotype came up many times. The J gene is TRBJ2-7, the V gene TRBV12-3 or TRBV12-4, with D perhaps matching TRBD2 (6 bases). Trimming stripped 3 bases from V and 2 bases from J, with 14 bases between. The CDR3 runs 15 residues. CDR3 nucleotides: TGTGCCAGCAGTTTCCAGGGACTGATTCCCTACGAGCAGTACTTC. Amino acid sequence: CASSFQGLIPYEQYF.

This clonotype was counted at least ten times. The chain joins TRBV18 to TRBJ1-3; no reliable D call. The CDR3 is made up of 12 amino acids. Trimming took 3 bases from V and 8 from J, leaving 8 bases between them. Germline CDR1 KGHSH, CDR2 LQKENI. The CDR3 reads CASSPLGDTIYF. CDR3 in DNA: TGTGCCAGCTCACCTCTCGGAGACACCATATATTTT.

About this clonotype itself: No conserved phenylalanine or tryptophan is present at the end of the CDR3, so a read error is the likely explanation. The V call is TRBV4-3, the J call TRBJ2-5; TRBD1 is a possible D gene (5 bases). The CDR3 covers 16 residues. The germline CDR1 and CDR2 sequences are LGHNA and YSLEER. Trimming removed 5 bases from V and 2 bases from J, with 18 bases in between. DNA of the CDR3: TGCGCCAGCAGCTTAAGACAGAGGAGAGATCAAGAGACCCAGTACGTC. Its translation is CASSLRQRRDQETQYV.

CDR3 residues: CASIIKPRTGADYGYTF. DNA for the CDR3: TGTGCCAGTATCATAAAGCCCCGGACAGGGGCCGACTATGGCTACACCTTC. The chain is built from TRBV19 and TRBJ1-2, with TRBD1 matching 9 bases. Looked up from germline, CDR1 is LNHDA and CDR2 is SQIVND (reference sequence). Trimming cost V 7 bases and J 3 bases; bases outside gene matches: 15. The CDR3 runs to 17 residues.

This chain links TRBV29-1 with TRBJ1-1; no definite D call. CDR1 and CDR2 from the germline V gene are SQVTM and ANQGSEA. The V gene lost 7 bases and the J gene lost 3 bases, with 12 bases spanning the gap. The CDR3 contains 12 residues. CDR3 protein: CSALGRHTEAFF. CDR3 nucleotides: TGCAGCGCCTTGGGGAGGCACACTGAAGCTTTCTTT.

This clonotype was detected many times. The chain employs TRBV7-9 and TRBJ2-3, with D tentatively TRBD2 (6 bases). CDR1 and CDR2 from the germline V gene are SEHNR and FQNEAQ (reference sequence). Trimming removed 5 bases from V and 14 bases from J, with 17 bases in between. The CDR3 length is 12 residues. Written as DNA, the CDR3 is TGTGCCAGCAGCCGTGGACTAAGCCTGGCGTATTTT. This gives the protein CASSRGLSLAYF.

On this clonotype itself: The missing conserved phenylalanine or tryptophan at the end of this CDR3 makes a read error likely. The DNA is left out, because the CDR3 cannot be placed on it with certainty; the CDR3 is given as TCRdb lists it. The chain is built from TRBV2 and TRBJ1-6. The CDR3 is 10 residues long, ends included. CDR1 and CDR2 (germline): SNHLY, FYNNEI. The CDR3 sequence: CASSEDTPNY.